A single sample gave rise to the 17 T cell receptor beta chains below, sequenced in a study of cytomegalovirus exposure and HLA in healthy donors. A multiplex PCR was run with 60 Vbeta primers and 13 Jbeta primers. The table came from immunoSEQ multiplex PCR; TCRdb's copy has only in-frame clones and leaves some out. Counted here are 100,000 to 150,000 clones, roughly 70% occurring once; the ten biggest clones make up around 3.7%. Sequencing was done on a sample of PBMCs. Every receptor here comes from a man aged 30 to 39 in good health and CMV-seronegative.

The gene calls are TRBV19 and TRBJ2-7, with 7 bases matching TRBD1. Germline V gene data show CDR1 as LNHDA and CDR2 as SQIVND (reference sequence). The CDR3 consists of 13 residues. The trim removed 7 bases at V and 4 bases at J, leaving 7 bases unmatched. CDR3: CASNTGVGYEQYF. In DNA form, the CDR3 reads TGTGCCAGTAACACAGGGGTTGGGTACGAGCAGTACTTC.

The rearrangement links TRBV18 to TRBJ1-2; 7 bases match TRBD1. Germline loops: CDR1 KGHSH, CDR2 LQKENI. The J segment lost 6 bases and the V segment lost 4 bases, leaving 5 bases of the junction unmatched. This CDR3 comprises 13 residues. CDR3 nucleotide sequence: TGTGCCAGCTCACTCGGACAGGCTGATGGCTACACCTTC. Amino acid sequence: CASSLGQADGYTF.

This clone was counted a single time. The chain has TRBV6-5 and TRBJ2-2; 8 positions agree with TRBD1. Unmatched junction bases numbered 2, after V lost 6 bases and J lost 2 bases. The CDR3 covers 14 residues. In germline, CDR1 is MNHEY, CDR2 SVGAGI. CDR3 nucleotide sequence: TGTGCCAGCAGCCAGGGGGCTAACACCGGGGAGCTGTTTTTT. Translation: CASSQGANTGELFF.

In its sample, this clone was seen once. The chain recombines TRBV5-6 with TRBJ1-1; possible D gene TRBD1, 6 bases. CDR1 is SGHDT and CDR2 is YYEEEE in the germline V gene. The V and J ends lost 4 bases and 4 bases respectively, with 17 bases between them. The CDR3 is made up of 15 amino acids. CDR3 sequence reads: CASSKRQVFGTEAFF. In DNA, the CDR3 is TGTGCCAGCAGCAAACGACAGGTTTTTGGCACTGAAGCTTTCTTT.

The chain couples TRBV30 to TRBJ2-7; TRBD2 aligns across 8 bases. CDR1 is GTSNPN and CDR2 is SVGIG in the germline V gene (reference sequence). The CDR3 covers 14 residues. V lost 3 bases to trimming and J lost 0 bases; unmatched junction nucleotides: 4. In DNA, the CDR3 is TGTGCCTGGAGCCGCGGGGGGCGCTCCTACGAGCAGTACTTC. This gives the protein CAWSRGGRSYEQYF.

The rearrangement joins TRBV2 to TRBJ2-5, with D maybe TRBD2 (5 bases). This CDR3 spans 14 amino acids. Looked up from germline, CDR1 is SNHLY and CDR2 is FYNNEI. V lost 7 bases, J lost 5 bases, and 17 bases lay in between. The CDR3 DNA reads TGTGCCAGCAAGGAGCGAGGAGGTGGCGAGACCCAGTACTTC. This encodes CASKERGGGETQYF.

As DNA, the CDR3 is TGTGCCAGCAGTCTTGGGGCAGGGCTCGAGCAGTACTTC. Protein product: CASSLGAGLEQYF. The chain joins TRBV28 to TRBJ2-7; possible D gene TRBD1, 5 bases. The germline V gene has CDR1 MDHEN and CDR2 SYDVKM. The CDR3 extends over 13 amino acids. V dropped 5 bases and J dropped 6 bases, with 14 bases sitting between them.

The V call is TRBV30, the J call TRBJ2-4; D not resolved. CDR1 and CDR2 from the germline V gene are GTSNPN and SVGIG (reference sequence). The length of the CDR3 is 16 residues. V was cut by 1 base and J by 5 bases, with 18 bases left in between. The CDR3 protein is CAWSGPLTARENIQYF. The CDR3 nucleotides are TGTGCCTGGAGTGGCCCCCTCACCGCCCGAGAAAACATTCAGTACTTC.

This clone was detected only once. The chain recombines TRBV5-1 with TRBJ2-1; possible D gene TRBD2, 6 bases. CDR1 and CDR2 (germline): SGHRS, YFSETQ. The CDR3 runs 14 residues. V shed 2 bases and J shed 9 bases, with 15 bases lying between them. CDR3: CASSFGEAWGEQFF. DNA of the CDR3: TGCGCCAGCAGCTTCGGGGAGGCTTGGGGTGAGCAGTTCTTC.

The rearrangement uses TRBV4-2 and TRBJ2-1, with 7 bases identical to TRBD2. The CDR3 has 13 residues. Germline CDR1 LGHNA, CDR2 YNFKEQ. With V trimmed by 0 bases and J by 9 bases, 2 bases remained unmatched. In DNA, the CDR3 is TGTGCCAGCAGCCAAGAACTAGCGCGTGAGCAGTTCTTC. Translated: CASSQELAREQFF.

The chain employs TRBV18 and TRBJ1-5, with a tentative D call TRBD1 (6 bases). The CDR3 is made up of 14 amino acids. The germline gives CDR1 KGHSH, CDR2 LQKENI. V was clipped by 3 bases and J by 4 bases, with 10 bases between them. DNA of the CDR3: TGTGCCAGCTCACCTATGAGGGGGAATCAGCCCCAGCATTTT. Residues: CASSPMRGNQPQHF.

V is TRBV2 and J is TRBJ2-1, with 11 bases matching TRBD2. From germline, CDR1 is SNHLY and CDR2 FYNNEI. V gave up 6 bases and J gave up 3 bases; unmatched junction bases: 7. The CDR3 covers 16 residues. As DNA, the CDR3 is TGTGCCAGCAGACGTATGACTAGCGGGAACTACAATGAGCAGTTCTTC. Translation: CASRRMTSGNYNEQFF. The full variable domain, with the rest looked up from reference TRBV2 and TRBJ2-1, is EPEVTQTPSHQVTQMGQEVILRCVPISNHLYFYWYRQILGQKVEFLVSFYNNEISEKSEIFDDQFSVERPDGSNFTLKIRSTKLEDSAMYFCASRRMTSGNYNEQFFGPGTRLTVL.

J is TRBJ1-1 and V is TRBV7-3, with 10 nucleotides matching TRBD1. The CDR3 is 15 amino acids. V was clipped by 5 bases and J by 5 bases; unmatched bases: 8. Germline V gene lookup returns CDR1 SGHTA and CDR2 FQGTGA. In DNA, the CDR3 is TGTGCCAGCAGCCGCCTACCGGGACAGGGGACTGAAGCTTTCTTT. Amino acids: CASSRLPGQGTEAFF.

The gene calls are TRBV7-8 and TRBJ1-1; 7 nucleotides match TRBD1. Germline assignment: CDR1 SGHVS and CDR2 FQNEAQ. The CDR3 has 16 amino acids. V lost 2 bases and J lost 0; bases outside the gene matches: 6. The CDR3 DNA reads TGTGCCAGCAGCTTACCTTCAGGGGGTGTGAACACTGAAGCTTTCTTT. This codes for CASSLPSGGVNTEAFF.

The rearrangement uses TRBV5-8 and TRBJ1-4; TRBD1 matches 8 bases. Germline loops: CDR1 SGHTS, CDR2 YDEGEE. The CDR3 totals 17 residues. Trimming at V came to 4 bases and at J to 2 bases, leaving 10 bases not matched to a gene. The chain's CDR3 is CASSRDRGWMTNEKLFF. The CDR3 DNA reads TGTGCCAGCAGCAGAGACAGGGGCTGGATGACTAATGAAAAACTGTTTTTT.

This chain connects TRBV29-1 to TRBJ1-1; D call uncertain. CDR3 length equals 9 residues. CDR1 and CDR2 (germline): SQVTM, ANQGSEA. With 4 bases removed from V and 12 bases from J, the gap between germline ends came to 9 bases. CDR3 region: CSVGGSTFF. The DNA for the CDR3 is TGCAGCGTTGGAGGGTCTACTTTCTTT. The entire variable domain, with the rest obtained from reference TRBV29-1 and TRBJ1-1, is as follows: SAVISQKPSRDICQRGTSLTIQCQVDSQVTMMFWYRQQPGQSLTLIATANQGSEATYESGFVIDKFPISRPNLTFSTLTVSNMSPEDSSIYLCSVGGSTFFGQGTRLTVV.

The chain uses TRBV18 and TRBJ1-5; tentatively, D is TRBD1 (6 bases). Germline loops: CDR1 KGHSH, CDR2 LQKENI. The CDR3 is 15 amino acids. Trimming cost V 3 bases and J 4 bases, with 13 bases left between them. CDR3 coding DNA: TGTGCCAGCTCACCCGGGACAAATAGGAATCAGCCCCAGCATTTT. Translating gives CASSPGTNRNQPQHF.